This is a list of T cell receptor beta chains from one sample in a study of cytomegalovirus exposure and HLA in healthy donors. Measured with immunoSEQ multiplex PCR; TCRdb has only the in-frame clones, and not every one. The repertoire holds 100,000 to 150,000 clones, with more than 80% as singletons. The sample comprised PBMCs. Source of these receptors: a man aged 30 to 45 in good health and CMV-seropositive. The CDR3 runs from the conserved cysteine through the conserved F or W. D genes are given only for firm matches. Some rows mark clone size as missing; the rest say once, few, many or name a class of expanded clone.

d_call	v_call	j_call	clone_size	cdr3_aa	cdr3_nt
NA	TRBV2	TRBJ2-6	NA	CASQWQGPSGANGLTF	TGTGCCAGCCAGTGGCAGGGGCCCTCTGGGGCCAACGGCCTGACTTTC
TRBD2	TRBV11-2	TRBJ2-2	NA	CASSLRGDPNTGELFF	TGTGCCAGCAGCTTACGGGGGGACCCGAACACCGGGGAGCTGTTTTTT
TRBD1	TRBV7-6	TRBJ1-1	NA	CASSPGQGGFTEAFF	TGTGCCAGCAGCCCCGGACAGGGCGGGTTCACTGAAGCTTTCTTT
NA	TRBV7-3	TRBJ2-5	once	CASSLTGRPGETQYF	TGTGCCAGCAGCTTAACGGGGCGGCCCGGGGAGACCCAGTACTTC
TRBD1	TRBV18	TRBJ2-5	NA	CASSPGTEETQYF	TGTGCCAGCTCACCCGGGACAGAGGAGACCCAGTACTTC
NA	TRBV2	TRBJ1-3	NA	CASSRDSSSGNTIYF	TGTGCCAGCAGCAGGGACTCGAGCTCTGGAAACACCATATATTTT
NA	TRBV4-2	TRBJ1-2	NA	CASSYPGDVRRGYTF	TGTGCCAGCAGTTACCCGGGGGACGTTCGCCGTGGCTACACCTTC
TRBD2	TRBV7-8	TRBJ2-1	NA	CASSLGLAGGQNEQFF	TGTGCCAGCAGCTTAGGGCTAGCGGGGGGGCAGAATGAGCAGTTCTTC
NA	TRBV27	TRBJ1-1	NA	CASSLGGLFMNTEAFF	TGTGCCAGCAGTTTAGGGGGCCTCTTCATGAACACTGAAGCTTTCTTT
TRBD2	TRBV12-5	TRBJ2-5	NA	CASGLVLRGGTLQETQYF	TGTGCTAGTGGTTTGGTACTCCGCGGGGGGACTCTTCAAGAGACCCAGTACTTC
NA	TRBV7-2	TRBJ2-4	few	CASSLVSPHIQYF	TGTGCCAGCAGCTTAGTTTCCCCTCACATTCAGTACTTC
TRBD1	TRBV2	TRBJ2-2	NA	CASSARTGTGELFF	TGTGCCAGCAGTGCCAGGACAGGAACCGGGGAGCTGTTTTTT
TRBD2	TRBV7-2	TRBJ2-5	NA	CASRLAGGQETQYF	TGTGCCAGCAGATTAGCGGGGGGTCAAGAGACCCAGTACTTC
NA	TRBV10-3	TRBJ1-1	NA	CAIRAQNTEAFF	TGTGCCATCAGGGCCCAGAACACTGAAGCTTTCTTT
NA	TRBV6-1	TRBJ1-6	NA	CASRGHYNSPLHF	TGTGCCAGCAGGGGACATTATAATTCACCCCTCCACTTT
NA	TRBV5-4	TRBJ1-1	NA	CASSASGEPMNTEAFF	TGTGCCAGCAGCGCTAGCGGGGAGCCTATGAACACTGAAGCTTTCTTT